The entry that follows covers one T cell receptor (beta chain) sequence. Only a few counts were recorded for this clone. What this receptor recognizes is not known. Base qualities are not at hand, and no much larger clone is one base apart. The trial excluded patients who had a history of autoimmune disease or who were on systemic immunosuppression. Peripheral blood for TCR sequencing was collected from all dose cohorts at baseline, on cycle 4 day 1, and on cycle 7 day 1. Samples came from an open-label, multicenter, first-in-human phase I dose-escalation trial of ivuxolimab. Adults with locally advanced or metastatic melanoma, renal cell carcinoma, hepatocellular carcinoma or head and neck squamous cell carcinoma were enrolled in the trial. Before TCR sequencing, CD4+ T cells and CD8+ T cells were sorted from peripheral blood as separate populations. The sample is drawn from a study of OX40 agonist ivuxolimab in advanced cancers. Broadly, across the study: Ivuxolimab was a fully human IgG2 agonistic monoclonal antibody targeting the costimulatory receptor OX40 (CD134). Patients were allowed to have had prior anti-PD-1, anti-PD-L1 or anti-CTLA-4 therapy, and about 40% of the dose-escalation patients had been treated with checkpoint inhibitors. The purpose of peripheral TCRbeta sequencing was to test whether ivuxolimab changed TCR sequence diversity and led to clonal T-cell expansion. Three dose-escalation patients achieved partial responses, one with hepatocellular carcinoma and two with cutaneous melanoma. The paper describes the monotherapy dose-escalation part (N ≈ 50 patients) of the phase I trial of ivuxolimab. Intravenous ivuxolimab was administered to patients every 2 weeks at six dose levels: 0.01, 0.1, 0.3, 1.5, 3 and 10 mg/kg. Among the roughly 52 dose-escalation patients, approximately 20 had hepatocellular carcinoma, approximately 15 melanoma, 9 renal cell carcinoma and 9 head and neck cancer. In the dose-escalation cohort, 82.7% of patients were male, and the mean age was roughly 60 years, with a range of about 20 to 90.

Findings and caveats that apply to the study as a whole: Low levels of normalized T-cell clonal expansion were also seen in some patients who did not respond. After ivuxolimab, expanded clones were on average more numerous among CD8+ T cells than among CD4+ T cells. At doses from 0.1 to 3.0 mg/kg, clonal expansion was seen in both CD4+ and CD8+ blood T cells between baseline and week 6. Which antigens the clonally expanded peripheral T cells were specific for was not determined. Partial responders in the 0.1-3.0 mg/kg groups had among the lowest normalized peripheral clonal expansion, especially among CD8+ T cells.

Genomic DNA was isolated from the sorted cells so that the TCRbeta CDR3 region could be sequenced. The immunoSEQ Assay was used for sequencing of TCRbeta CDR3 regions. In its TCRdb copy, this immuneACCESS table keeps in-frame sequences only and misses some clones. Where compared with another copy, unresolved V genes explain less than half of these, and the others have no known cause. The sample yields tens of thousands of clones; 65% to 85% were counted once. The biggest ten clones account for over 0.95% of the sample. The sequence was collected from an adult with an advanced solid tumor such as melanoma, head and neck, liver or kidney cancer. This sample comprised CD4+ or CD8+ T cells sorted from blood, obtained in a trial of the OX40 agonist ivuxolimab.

The CDR3 sequence is CASSRRGGSNQPQHF. The sequenced DNA is TGTGCCAGCAGCCGCAGGGGGGGTAGCAATCAGCCCCAGCATTTT. Recombination joined TRBV7-2 with TRBJ1-5; the central 7 bases match TRBD1. From a lookup of the germline V gene, CDR1 and CDR2 are SGHTA and FQGNSA. From the cysteine through the phenylalanine, the CDR3 covers 15 amino acids. Of the read, only the CDR3 DNA is kept; its 45 bases are in frame from base 1. Relative to germline, V is missing 5 bases and J is missing 0 bases, with 4 bases of the junction outside any gene match.